This TCR beta chain was recorded in a study of sequential checkpoint blockade in melanoma. Across the study: Arm A got nivolumab then ipilimumab; arm B the reverse, 1:1. Both treatment sequences were followed by maintenance nivolumab.

Treatment reported: randomized to nivolumab then ipilimumab (arm A) or the reverse (arm B). Patients had received no earlier DNA-damaging chemotherapy. The table came from immunoSEQ multiplex PCR; TCRdb's copy has only in-frame clones and leaves some out. The sample has approximately 31,000 clones; 75% to 90% are singletons. The junction had 11 bases not matched to a gene; V was cut back by 3 bases and J by 4 bases. The CDR3 is made up of 16 amino acids. Germline CDR1 and CDR2: KGHSH and LQKENI. The chain employs TRBV18 and TRBJ1-2; 7 positions agree with TRBD1. The material sequenced was CD8+ T cells sorted from blood (inferred from file names), taken from a patient given nivolumab and ipilimumab in sequence. This receptor was identified in a human donor with melanoma. CDR3 in amino acids: CASSPLHPGQFYGYTF. CDR3 in DNA: TGTGCCAGCTCACCGCTTCACCCGGGACAGTTCTATGGCTACACCTTC.